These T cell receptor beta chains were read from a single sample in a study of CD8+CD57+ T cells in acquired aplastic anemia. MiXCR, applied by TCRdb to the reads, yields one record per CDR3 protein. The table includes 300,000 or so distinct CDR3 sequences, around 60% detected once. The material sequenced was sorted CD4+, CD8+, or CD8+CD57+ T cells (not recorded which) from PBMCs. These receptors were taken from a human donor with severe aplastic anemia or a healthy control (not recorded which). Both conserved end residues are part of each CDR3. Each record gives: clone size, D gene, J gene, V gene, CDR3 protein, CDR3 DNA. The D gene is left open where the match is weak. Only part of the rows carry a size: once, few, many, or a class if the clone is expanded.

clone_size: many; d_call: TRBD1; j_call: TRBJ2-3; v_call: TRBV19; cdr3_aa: CASSIVLRDRVKDTQYF; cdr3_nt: TGTGCCAGTAGTATAGTCCTCCGGGACAGGGTAAAAGATACGCAGTATTTT
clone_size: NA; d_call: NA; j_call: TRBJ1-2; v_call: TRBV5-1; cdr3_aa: CASGDRNYGYTF; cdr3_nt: TGCGCCAGCGGTGACAGAAACTATGGCTACACCTTC
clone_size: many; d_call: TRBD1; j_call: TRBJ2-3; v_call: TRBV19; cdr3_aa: CASSTGTATSTDTQYF; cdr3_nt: TGTGCCAGTAGTACCGGGACAGCTACTAGCACAGATACGCAGTATTTT
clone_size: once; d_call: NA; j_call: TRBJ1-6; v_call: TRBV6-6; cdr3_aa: CASSLDTSSPLHF; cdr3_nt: TGTGCCAGCAGCCTGGACACATCTTCACCCCTCCACTTT
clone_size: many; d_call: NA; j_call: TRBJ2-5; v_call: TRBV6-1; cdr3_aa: CAGRGGQGEETQYF; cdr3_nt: TGTGCCGGTCGGGGGGGACAGGGTGAAGAGACCCAGTACTTC
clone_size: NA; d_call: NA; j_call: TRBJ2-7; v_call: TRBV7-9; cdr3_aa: CASSSPTRSEQYF; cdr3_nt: TGTGCCAGCAGCTCTCCTACTCGGAGCGAGCAGTACTTC
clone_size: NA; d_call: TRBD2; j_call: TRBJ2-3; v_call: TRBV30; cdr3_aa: CAWRVFQTSGGGTQYF; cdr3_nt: TGTGCCTGGAGAGTCTTTCAGACTAGCGGGGGGGGAACGCAGTATTTT
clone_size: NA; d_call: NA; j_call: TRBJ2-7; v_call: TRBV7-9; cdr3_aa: CASSLVGGGPNYEQYF; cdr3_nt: TGCGCCAGCAGCCTCGTGGGGGGCGGGCCTAACTACGAGCAGTACTTC
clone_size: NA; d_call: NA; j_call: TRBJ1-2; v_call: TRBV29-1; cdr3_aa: CSVKWEVGYTF; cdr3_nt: TGCAGCGTAAAGTGGGAGGTCGGCTACACCTTC
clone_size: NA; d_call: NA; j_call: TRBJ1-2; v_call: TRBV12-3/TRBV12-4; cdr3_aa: CASSLAGGDYGYTF; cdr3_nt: TGTGCCAGCAGTTTAGCGGGGGGCGACTATGGCTACACCTTC
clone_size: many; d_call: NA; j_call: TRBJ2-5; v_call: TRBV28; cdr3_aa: CASSNWGTAGETQYF; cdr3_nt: TGTGCCAGCAGTAACTGGGGGACCGCTGGGGAGACCCAGTACTTC
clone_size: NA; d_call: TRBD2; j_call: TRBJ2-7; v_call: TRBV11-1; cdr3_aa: CASSQGTSGGAQSNEQYF; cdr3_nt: TGTGCCAGCAGCCAAGGGACTAGCGGGGGGGCTCAATCAAACGAGCAGTACTTC
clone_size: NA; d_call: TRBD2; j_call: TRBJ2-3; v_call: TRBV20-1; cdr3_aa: CSARGSSRTSGSSDTQYF; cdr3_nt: TGCAGTGCTAGAGGATCATCCAGGACTAGCGGGAGTTCTGATACGCAGTATTTT
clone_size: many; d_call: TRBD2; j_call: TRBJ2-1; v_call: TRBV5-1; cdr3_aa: CASSFSGGSSYNEQFF; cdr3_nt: TGCGCCAGCAGCTTCAGCGGGGGAAGCTCCTACAATGAGCAGTTCTTC
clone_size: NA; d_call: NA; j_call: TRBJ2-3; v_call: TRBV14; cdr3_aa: CASSQEIKAGDRITDTQYF; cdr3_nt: TGTGCCAGCAGCCAAGAGATAAAAGCGGGCGATAGAATCACAGATACGCAGTATTTT
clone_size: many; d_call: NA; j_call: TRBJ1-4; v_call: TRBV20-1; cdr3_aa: CSAVRFEKLFF; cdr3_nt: TGCAGTGCCGTTAGGTTTGAAAAACTGTTTTTT
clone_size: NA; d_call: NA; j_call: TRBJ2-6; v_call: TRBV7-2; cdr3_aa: CASSQDTAGSGANVLTF; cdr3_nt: TGTGCCAGCAGCCAAGATACGGCGGGGTCTGGGGCCAACGTCCTGACTTTC
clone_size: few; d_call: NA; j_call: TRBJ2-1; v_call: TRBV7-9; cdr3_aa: CASSSNTNRYNEQFF; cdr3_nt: TGTGCCAGCAGCTCAAATACGAACCGATACAATGAGCAGTTCTTC
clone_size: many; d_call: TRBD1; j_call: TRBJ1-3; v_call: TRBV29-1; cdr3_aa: CSVDRADPGNTIYF; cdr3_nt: TGCAGCGTCGACAGGGCTGACCCTGGAAACACCATATATTTT
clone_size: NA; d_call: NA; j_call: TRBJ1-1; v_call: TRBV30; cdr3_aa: CAWSRVNTGAFF; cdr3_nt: TGTGCCTGGAGTAGGGTGAACACTGGAGCTTTCTTT
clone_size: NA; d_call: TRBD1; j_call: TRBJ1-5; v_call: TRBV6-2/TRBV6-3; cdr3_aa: CVSSYTGQGASNQPQHF; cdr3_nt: TGTGTCAGCAGTTACACCGGACAGGGGGCGAGCAATCAGCCCCAGCATTTT
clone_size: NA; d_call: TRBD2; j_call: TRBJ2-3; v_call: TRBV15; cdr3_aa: CATSGLGGAADTQYF; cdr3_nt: TGTGCCACCAGCGGGTTGGGAGGGGCGGCAGATACGCAGTATTTT
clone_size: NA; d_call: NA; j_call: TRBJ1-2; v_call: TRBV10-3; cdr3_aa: CAIEGDGYGYTF; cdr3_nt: TGTGCCATCGAAGGGGACGGCTATGGCTACACCTTC
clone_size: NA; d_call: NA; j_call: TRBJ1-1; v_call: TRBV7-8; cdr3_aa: CASSQATEAFF; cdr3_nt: TGTGCCAGCAGCCAAGCGACTGAAGCTTTCTTT
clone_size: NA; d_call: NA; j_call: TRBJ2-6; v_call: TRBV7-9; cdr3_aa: CASSLVVGPGANVLTF; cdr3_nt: TGTGCCAGCAGCTTAGTGGTCGGGCCTGGGGCCAACGTCCTGACTTTC
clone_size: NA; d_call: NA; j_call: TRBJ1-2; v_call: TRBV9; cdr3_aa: CASSEANYGYTF; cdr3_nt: TGTGCCAGCAGCGAGGCTAACTATGGCTACACCTTC
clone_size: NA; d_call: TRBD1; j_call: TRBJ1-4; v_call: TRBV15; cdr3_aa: CATSGQVSGTNEKLFF; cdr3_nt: TGTGCCACCAGCGGACAGGTATCTGGCACTAATGAAAAACTGTTTTTT
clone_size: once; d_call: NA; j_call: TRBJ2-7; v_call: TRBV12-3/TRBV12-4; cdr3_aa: CASSFSSGRPSRQYF; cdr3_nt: TGTGCCAGCAGTTTCTCGTCCGGGAGACCCTCGAGGCAGTACTTC
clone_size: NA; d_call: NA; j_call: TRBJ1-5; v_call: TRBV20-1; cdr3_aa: CSARVLEGIGNQPQHF; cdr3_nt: TGCAGTGCTAGGGTGTTGGAGGGTATCGGCAATCAGCCCCAGCATTTT
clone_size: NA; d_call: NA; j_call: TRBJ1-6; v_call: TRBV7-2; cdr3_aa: CASSPSLHF; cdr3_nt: TGTGCCAGCAGTCCATCCCTCCACTTT
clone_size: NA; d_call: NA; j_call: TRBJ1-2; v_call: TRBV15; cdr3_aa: CATSRSRDGNYGYTF; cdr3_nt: TGTGCCACCAGCAGGTCCCGGGACGGGAACTATGGCTACACCTTC
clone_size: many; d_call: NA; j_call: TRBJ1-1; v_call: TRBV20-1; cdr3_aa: CSATRQENTEAFF; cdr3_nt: TGCAGTGCTACTAGACAGGAGAACACTGAAGCTTTCTTT
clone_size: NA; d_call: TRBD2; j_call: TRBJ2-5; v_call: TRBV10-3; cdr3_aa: CASNRLAVGQETQYF; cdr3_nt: TGTGCCAGCAACCGACTAGCGGTGGGCCAAGAGACCCAGTACTTC
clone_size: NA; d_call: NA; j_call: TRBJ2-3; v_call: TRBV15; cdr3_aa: CATSRVRLGFHAPDTQYF; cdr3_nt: TGTGCCACCAGCAGAGTAAGACTAGGGTTTCACGCGCCGGATACGCAGTATTTT
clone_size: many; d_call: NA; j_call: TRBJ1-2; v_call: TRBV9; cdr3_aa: CASSVDGLGYTF; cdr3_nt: TGTGCCAGCAGCGTAGACGGGCTTGGCTACACCTTC
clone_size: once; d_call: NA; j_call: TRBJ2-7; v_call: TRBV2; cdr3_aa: CASSGDLLTGQYF; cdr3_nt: TGTGCCAGCAGTGGGGACCTCTTAACGGGGCAGTACTTC
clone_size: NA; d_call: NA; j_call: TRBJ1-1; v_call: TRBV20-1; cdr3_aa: CSARKLEGAFF; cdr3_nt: TGCAGTGCTAGAAAGTTGGAGGGAGCTTTCTTT
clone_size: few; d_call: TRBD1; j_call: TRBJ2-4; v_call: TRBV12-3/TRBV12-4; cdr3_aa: CASSQKDRRGPLGNIQYF; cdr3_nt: TGTGCCAGCAGTCAGAAGGACAGGAGAGGTCCCTTAGGAAACATTCAGTACTTC
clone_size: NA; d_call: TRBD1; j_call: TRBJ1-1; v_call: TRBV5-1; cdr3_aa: CASSRLTGGTEAFF; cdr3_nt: TGCGCCAGCAGCCGACTTACAGGGGGCACTGAAGCTTTCTTT
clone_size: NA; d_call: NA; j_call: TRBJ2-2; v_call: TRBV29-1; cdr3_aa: CSVHTENTGELFF; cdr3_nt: TGCAGCGTACATACAGAGAACACCGGGGAGCTGTTTTTT
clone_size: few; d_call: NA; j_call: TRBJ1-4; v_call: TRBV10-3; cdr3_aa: CAISESGTNEKLFF; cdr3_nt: TGTGCCATCAGTGAGTCGGGGACTAATGAAAAACTGTTTTTT
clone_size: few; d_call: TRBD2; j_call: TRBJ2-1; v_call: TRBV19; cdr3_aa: CASSIGGRGRNEQFF; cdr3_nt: TGTGCCAGTAGTATAGGCGGGAGGGGTAGAAATGAGCAGTTCTTC
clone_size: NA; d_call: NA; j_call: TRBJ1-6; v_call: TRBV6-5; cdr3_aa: CASREPGLGGLHF; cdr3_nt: TGTGCCAGCAGGGAACCGGGACTAGGAGGCCTCCACTTT
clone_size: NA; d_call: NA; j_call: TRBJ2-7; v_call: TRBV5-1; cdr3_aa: CASSYGQANTYEQYF; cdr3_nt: TGCGCCAGCAGCTATGGACAAGCGAACACCTACGAGCAGTACTTC
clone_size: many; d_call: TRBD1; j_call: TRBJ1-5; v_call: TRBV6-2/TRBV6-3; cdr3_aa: CASSYRNIGTGRMSRHF; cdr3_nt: TGTGCCAGCAGTTACAGAAATATCGGGACAGGGAGAATGTCCCGGCATTTT
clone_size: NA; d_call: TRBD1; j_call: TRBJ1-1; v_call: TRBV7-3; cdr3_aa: CASTPNPTGVTEAFF; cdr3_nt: TGTGCCAGCACCCCAAACCCGACAGGGGTCACTGAAGCTTTCTTT
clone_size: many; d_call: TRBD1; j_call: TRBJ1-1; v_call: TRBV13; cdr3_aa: CASSSRDRNTEAFF; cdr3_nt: TGTGCCAGCAGCTCCCGGGACAGAAACACTGAAGCTTTCTTT
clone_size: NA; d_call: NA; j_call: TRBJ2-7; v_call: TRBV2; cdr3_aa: CASSYATRPYEQYF; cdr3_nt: TGTGCCAGCAGTTATGCGACCAGACCCTACGAGCAGTACTTC
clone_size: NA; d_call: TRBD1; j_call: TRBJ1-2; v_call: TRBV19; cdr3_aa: CASTREQGVTYGYTF; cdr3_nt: TGTGCGAGTACGAGGGAACAGGGGGTCACCTATGGCTACACCTTC
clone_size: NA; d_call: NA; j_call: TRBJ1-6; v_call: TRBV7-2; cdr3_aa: CASSLTDSGNSPLHF; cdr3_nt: TGTGCCAGCAGCTTAACGGACTCGGGGAATTCACCCCTCCACTTT
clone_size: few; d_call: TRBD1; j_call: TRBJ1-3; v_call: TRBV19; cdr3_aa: CASRTGSDTIYF; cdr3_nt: TGTGCCAGTAGGACAGGGTCGGACACCATATATTTT
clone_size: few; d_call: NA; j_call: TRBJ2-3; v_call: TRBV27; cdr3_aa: CASSPGQTSTDTQYF; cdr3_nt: TGTGCCAGCAGTCCCGGACAGACTAGCACAGATACGCAGTATTTT
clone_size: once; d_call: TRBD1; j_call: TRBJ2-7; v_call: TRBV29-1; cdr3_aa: CSVGTGGVSYEQYF; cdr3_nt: TGCAGCGTCGGGACAGGTGGCGTCTCCTACGAGCAGTACTTC
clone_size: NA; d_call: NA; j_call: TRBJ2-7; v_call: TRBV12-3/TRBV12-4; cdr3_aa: CASSMDSHIPF; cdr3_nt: TGTGCCAGCAGCATGGACAGCCACATTCCTTTC
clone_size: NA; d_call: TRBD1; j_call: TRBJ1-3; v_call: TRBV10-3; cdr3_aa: CAISPGQGLKTDGNTIYF; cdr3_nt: TGTGCCATCAGTCCGGGACAGGGGCTGAAAACGGATGGAAACACCATATATTTT